This T cell receptor (beta chain) was sequenced during a study of blood T cell repertoires in COVID-19. About the study: Sources were T cells, B-cell-depleted T cells, or PBMCs; the material itself was cDNA or gDNA.

The V gene end was trimmed by 10 bases and the J gene end by 3 bases; junction bases not matched to a gene: 6. Germline V gene lookup returns CDR1 MNHNY and CDR2 SVGAGI (reference sequence). The CDR3 runs to 14 residues. The assay was immunoSEQ multiplex PCR, and TCRdb's table has in-frame clones only and misses some. The sample includes 200,000 to 300,000 clones, around 84% of them seen just once. The V and J genes are TRBV6-6 and TRBJ2-2; 9 bases align to TRBD1. This sequence was found in a man aged 60 to 75 with acute or convalescent COVID-19. The specimen was peripheral blood. CDR3 nucleotides: TGTGCCACAGACAGGGGGATTCACACCGGGGAGCTGTTTTTT. Translation: CATDRGIHTGELFF.